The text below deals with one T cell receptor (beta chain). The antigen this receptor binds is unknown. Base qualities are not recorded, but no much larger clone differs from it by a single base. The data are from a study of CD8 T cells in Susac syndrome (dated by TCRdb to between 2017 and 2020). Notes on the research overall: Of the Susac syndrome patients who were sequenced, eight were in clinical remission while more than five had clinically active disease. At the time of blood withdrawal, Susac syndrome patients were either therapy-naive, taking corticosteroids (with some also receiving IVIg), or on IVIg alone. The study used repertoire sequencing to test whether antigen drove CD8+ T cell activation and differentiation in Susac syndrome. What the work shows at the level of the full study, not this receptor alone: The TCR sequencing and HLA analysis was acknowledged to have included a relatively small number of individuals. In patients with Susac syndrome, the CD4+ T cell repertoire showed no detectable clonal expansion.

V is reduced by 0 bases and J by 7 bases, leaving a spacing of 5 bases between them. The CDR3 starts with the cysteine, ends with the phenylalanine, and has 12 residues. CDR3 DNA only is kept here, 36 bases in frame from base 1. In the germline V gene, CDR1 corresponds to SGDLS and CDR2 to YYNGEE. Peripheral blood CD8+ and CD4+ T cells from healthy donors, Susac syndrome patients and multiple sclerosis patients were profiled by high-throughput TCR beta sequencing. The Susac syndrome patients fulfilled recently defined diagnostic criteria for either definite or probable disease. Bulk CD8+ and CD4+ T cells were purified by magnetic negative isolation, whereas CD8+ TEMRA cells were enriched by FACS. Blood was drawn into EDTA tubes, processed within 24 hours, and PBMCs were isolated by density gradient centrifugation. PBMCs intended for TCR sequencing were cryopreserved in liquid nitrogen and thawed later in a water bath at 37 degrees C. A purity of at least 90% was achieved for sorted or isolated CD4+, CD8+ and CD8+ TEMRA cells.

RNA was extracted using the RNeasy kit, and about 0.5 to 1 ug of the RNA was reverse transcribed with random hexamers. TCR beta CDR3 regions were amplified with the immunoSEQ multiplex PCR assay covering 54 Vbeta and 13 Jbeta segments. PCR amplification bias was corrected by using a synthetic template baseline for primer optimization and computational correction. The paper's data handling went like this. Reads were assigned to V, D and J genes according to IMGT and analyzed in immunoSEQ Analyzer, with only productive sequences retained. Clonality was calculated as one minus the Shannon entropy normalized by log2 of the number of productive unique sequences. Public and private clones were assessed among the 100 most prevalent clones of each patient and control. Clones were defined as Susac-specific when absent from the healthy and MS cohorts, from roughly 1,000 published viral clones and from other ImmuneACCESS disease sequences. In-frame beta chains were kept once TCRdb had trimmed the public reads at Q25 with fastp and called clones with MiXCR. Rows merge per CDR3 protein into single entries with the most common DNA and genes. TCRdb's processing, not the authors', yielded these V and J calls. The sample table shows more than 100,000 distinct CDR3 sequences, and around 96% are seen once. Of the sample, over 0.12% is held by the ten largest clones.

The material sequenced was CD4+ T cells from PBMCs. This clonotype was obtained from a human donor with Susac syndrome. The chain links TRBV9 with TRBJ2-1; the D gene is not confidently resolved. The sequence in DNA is TGTGCCAGCAGCGTAGTTGCGAATGAGCAGTTCTTC. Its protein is CASSVVANEQFF. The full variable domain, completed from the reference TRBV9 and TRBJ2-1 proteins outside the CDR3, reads DSGVTQTPKHLITATGQRVTLRCSPRSGDLSVYWYQQSLDQGLQFLIQYYNGEERAKGNILERFSAQQFPDLHSELNLSSLELGDSALYFCASSVVANEQFFGPGTRLTVL.